A selection of T cell receptor beta chains follows, all from one sample in a study of blood T cell repertoires in COVID-19. The repertoire was sequenced with immunoSEQ multiplex PCR; TCRdb's copy has only in-frame clones and lacks some. The sample includes about 270,000 clones, around 90% of them seen just once. The sequenced sample consisted of PBMCs or T cells enriched from blood (not recorded which). The receptors come from a man between 40 and 49 years old who had been exposed to COVID-19. CDR3s include the opening cysteine and the closing phenylalanine or tryptophan. The D gene is left open where the match is weak. Some rows mark clone size as missing; the rest say once, few, many or name a class of expanded clone.

NA	TRBV13	TRBJ1-1	NA	TGTGCCAGCAGCCCACCCTCCGGGTACATGAACACTGAAGCTTTCTTT	CASSPPSGYMNTEAFF
NA	TRBV19	TRBJ2-2	NA	TGTGCCAGTAGTACGGGGACGGGAGTTAAGTCCGGGGAGCTGTTTTTT	CASSTGTGVKSGELFF
NA	TRBV19	TRBJ1-2	TRBD1	TGTGCCAGTGGGCGACGGGACAGGCGTAACTATGGCTACACCTTC	CASGRRDRRNYGYTF
NA	TRBV19	TRBJ2-2	NA	TGTGCCAGTAGGGGGCTCGGCAACACCGGGGAGCTGTTTTTT	CASRGLGNTGELFF
NA	TRBV4-1	TRBJ1-1	TRBD1	TGCGCCAGCAGCCAAGCCGCAGGGGGGAACACTGAAGCTTTCTTT	CASSQAAGGNTEAFF
NA	TRBV27	TRBJ2-1	NA	TGTGCCAGCACCATGAGAGGGATGCATAGTGAGCAGTTCTTC	CASTMRGMHSEQFF
NA	TRBV15	TRBJ2-7	TRBD1	TGTGCCACCAGCGTAAGACAGGGGGGGTACGAGCAGTACTTC	CATSVRQGGYEQYF
NA	TRBV24-1	TRBJ2-3	NA	TGTGCCACCAGTGACGAGTCAGGGGAACGGACAGATACGCAGTATTTT	CATSDESGERTDTQYF
few	TRBV5-1	TRBJ2-3	TRBD2	TGCGCCAGCAGCTTGGTTCTAGCGGGAACAGATACGCAGTATTTT	CASSLVLAGTDTQYF
few	TRBV19	TRBJ2-7	TRBD1	TGTGCCAGTAGTCGGGACAGGGGGCGCTTCGAGCAGTACTTC	CASSRDRGRFEQYF
NA	TRBV28	TRBJ1-2	TRBD1	TGTGCCAGCAGTTCAGGGGGGTTAGGCGGCTATGGCTACACCTTC	CASSSGGLGGYGYTF
NA	TRBV5-4	TRBJ1-4	TRBD1	TGTGCCAGCAGCTGGGGGACAGGGTCAACTAATGAAAAACTGTTTTTT	CASSWGTGSTNEKLFF
NA	TRBV9	TRBJ2-7	NA	TGTGCCAGCAGCGAATTAGACAGGTCCGAGCAGTACTTC	CASSELDRSEQYF
few	TRBV21-1	TRBJ1-4	NA	TGTGCCAGCCGCGGACAGGGTAGGAGAGAAAAACTGTTTTTT	CASRGQGRREKLFF
NA	TRBV30	TRBJ2-3	TRBD2	TGTGCCTGGCACAATCAATTGGGACTAGCCAACGGAGATACGCAGTATTTT	CAWHNQLGLANGDTQYF
NA	TRBV11-3	TRBJ1-2	TRBD1	TGTGCCAGCAGCCCCGGACAGGGGATTTACTATGGCTACACCTTC	CASSPGQGIYYGYTF
NA	TRBV7-2	TRBJ1-1	TRBD1	TGTGCCAGCAGCCAGTTGACAGGGGGCAACACTGAAGCTTTCTTT	CASSQLTGGNTEAFF
few	TRBV7-6	TRBJ1-2	TRBD1	TGTGCCAGCACGCCCGGATACCGGGACAGGGGGCGCGGCTACACCTTC	CASTPGYRDRGRGYTF
NA	TRBV9	TRBJ2-5	TRBD1	TGTGCCAGCTCTATTTCCCCCGGGACAGGGTTTTTGGGAGAGACCCAGTACTTC	CASSISPGTGFLGETQYF
NA	TRBV3-1/TRBV3-2	TRBJ1-2	TRBD1	TGTGCCAGCAGCCGACCGGGACAGGTCGATGGCTACACCTTC	CASSRPGQVDGYTF
NA	TRBV9	TRBJ1-1	TRBD1	TGTGCCAGCAGCGCTAAAGCCGGGACAGGATTTCTGAACACTGAAGCTTTCTTT	CASSAKAGTGFLNTEAFF
once	TRBV5-1	TRBJ1-2	TRBD1	TGCGCCAGCAGCCTAATGGACAGGCAGGGTGGCTACACCTTC	CASSLMDRQGGYTF
NA	TRBV5-1	TRBJ2-7	NA	TGCGCCAGCAGCTTGGAGGGACAATCCTACGAGCAGTACTTC	CASSLEGQSYEQYF
NA	TRBV9	TRBJ1-4	NA	TGTGCCAGCAGCGCCGACCTTCGGGGGGATGAAAAACTGTTTTTT	CASSADLRGDEKLFF
NA	TRBV29-1	TRBJ1-3	TRBD1	TGCAGCGTTGAGCAGGGGGCTGGAAACACCATATATTTT	CSVEQGAGNTIYF
NA	TRBV12-3/TRBV12-4	TRBJ2-7	NA	TGTGCCAGCCAGACTGAAGCCTACGAGCAGTACTTC	CASQTEAYEQYF
NA	TRBV19	TRBJ1-6	TRBD1	TGTGCCAGTAGATCCCCCCGGGACAGGGATTCACCCCTCCACTTT	CASRSPRDRDSPLHF
NA	TRBV14	TRBJ2-1	TRBD2	TGTGCCAGCAGCCAAGATTTTGGACTAGCGGGAACGAATGAGCAGTTCTTC	CASSQDFGLAGTNEQFF
NA	TRBV28	TRBJ1-1	NA	TGTGCCAGCAGCTCCCGGACAATTTACACTGAAGCTTTCTTT	CASSSRTIYTEAFF
NA	TRBV3-1/TRBV3-2	TRBJ1-2	NA	TGTGCCAGCAGCCAAGATCTCCGGGAATTCTATGGCTACACCTTC	CASSQDLREFYGYTF
NA	TRBV4-1	TRBJ1-2	NA	TGCGCCAGCAGCCAATTTTACAGGGATCCCTATGGCTACACCTTC	CASSQFYRDPYGYTF
NA	TRBV5-6	TRBJ2-6	NA	TGTGCCAGCAGCTCCCCTAGTAGCGTCCTGACTTTC	CASSSPSSVLTF
NA	TRBV7-9	TRBJ2-1	TRBD2	TGTGCCAGCCTCAGAATCCTCGGGACTAGCAATGATGAGCAGTTCTTC	CASLRILGTSNDEQFF
NA	TRBV5-8	TRBJ1-1	NA	TGTGCCAGCAGCTTTCTGCGAGTTGTGAACACTGAAGCTTTCTTT	CASSFLRVVNTEAFF
NA	TRBV10-3	TRBJ1-2	TRBD1	TGTGCCACCTCCCCGGACAGGGAAGGCTACACCTTC	CATSPDREGYTF
NA	TRBV7-9	TRBJ1-6	TRBD1	TGTGCCAGCAGCGCACAGGGGGAGATTGATGATTCACCCCTCCACTTT	CASSAQGEIDDSPLHF
NA	TRBV5-1	TRBJ2-2	NA	TGCGCCAGCAGCTCCCGTTCAGGGTTAGGTTACACCGGGGAGCTGTTTTTT	CASSSRSGLGYTGELFF
NA	TRBV28	TRBJ1-5	NA	TGTGCCAGCAGTACCGGGATCGGCAATCAGCCCCAGCATTTT	CASSTGIGNQPQHF